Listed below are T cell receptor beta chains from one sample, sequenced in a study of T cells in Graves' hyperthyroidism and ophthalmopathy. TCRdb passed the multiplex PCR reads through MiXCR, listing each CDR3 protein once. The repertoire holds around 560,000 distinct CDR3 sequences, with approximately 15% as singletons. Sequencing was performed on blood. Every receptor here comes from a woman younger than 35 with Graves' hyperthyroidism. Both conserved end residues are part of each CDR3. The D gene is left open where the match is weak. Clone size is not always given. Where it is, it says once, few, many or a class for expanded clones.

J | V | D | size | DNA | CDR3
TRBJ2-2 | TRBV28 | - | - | TGTGCCAGCAGTCCAGACGACACCGGGGAGCTGTTTTTT | CASSPDDTGELFF
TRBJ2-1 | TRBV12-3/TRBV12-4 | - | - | TGTGCCAGCAGTTTGGAGGGGCAGGCGAATGAGCAGTTCTTC | CASSLEGQANEQFF
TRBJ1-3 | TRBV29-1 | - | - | TGCAGCGCTGCGGGCGGTTTCTCTGGAAACACCATATATTTT | CSAAGGFSGNTIYF
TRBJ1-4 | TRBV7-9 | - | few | TGTGCCAGCAGCCCGGGGGACGGTAGAAATGAAAAACCGTTTTTT | CASSPGDGRNEKPFF
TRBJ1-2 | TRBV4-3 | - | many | TGCGCCAGCAGCCAAGACATATCGACGGGGAACTATGGCTACACCTTC | CASSQDISTGNYGYTF
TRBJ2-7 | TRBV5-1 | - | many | TGCGCCAGCAGCCCGTCTAGTCACTACGAGCAGTACTTC | CASSPSSHYEQYF
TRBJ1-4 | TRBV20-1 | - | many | TGCAGTGCTAGAGAGGGCGTAGGGGAAAAACTGTTTTTT | CSAREGVGEKLFF
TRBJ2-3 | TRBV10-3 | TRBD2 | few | TGTGCCATCACTAGCGGGAGGTTCCCAGATACGCAGTATTTT | CAITSGRFPDTQYF
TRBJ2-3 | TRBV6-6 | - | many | TGTGCCAGCAGTTACTCGTTTCCTAGCACAGATACGCAGTATTTT | CASSYSFPSTDTQYF
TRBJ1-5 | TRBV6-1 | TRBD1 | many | TGTGCCAGCGCGGACAGGGGGAATCAGCCCCAGCATTTT | CASADRGNQPQHF
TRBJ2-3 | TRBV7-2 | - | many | TGTGCCAGCAGCTTAGTGGGCAGCACAGATACGCAGTATTTT | CASSLVGSTDTQYF
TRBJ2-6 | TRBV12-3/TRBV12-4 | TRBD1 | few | TGTGCCAGCAGTTTCAACCTGGGGGACAGGGTAACTGGGGCCAACGTCCTGACTTTC | CASSFNLGDRVTGANVLTF
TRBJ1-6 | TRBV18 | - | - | TGTGCCAGCTCACGACAGGACACCTTTCGGAATAATTCACCCCTCCACTTT | CASSRQDTFRNNSPLHF
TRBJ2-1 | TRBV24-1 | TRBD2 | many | TGTGCCACCAGTGACGGACTAGCCCCCTACAATGAGCAGTTCTTC | CATSDGLAPYNEQFF
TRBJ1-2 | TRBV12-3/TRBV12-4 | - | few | TGTGCCAGCAGTTTAGGGACAATTACTCACTATGGCTACACCTTC | CASSLGTITHYGYTF
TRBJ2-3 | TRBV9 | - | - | TGTGCCAGCAGCCCTGCGGATCCTATGGATACGCAGTATTTT | CASSPADPMDTQYF
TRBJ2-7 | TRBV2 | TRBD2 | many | TGTGCCAGCGCCTCCCGGGCTAGCGGTCGCTACGAGCAGTACTTC | CASASRASGRYEQYF
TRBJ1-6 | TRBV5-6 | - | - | TGTGCCAGCAGCTTGGCCTTGGCCTGGGGGGGTTCACCCCTCCACTTT | CASSLALAWGGSPLHF
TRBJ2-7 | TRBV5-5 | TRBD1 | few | TGTGCCAGTTACTCGGGACAGGGTTCTTACGAGCAGTACTTC | CASYSGQGSYEQYF
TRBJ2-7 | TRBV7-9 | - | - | TGTGCCAGCAGCCGACAGCGAGCCGAGAGGGGCGAGCAGTACTTC | CASSRQRAERGEQYF
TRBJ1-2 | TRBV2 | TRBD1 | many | TGTGCCAGCAGTGAAGGGGGGACAGTACTCTATGGCTACACCTTC | CASSEGGTVLYGYTF
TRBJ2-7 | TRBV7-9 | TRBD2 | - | TGTGCCAGCGCGGGGCTAGGGACTAGCGGGATGCACGAGCAGTACTTC | CASAGLGTSGMHEQYF
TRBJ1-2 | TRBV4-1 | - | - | TGCGCCAGCAGCGCCCCGTACCAGGGATCGGGGGGCTACACCTTC | CASSAPYQGSGGYTF
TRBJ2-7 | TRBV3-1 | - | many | TGTGCCAGCAGCCCTATCGGGGCCGAGCAGTACTTC | CASSPIGAEQYF
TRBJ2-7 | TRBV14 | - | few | TGTGCCAGCAGTGACAGTTTCCCATTTAACGAGCAGTACTTC | CASSDSFPFNEQYF
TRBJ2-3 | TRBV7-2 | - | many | TGTGCCAGCAGCCTAATGAGCACAGATACGCAGTATTTT | CASSLMSTDTQYF
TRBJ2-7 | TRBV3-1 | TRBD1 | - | TGTGCCAGCAGCCAAGGCAGGGGGCGACACGAGCAGTACTTC | CASSQGRGRHEQYF
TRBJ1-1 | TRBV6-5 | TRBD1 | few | TGTGCCAGCAGTTACCGTCCGGGACAGGGGGCGGCTTTCTTT | CASSYRPGQGAAFF
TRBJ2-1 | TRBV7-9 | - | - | TGTGCCAGCAGCCCCCGGGAAGGGAAGGATGGGAATGAGCAGTTCTTC | CASSPREGKDGNEQFF
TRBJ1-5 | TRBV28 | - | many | TGTGCCAGCAGTTTCTCAGGGGTCGGCAATCAGCCCCAGCATTTT | CASSFSGVGNQPQHF
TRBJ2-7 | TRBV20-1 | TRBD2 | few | TGCAGTGCTAGAGAGACGGGTAGTAGCGGGAGGGATTACTACGAGCAGTACTTC | CSARETGSSGRDYYEQYF
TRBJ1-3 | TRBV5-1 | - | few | TGCGCCAGCAGAGTCGATATCTCTGGAAACACCATATATTTT | CASRVDISGNTIYF
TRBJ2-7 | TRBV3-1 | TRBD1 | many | TGTGCCAGCAAAAAGACAGGGTTCTACGAGCAGTACTTC | CASKKTGFYEQYF
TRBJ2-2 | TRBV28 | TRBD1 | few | TGTGCCAGCAGTCCCCTGCAGGGGGCTACTTATACCGGGGAGCTGTTTTTT | CASSPLQGATYTGELFF
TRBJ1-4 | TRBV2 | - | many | TGTGCCAGCAGTGCTGAAAAACTGTTTTTT | CASSAEKLFF